Listed below are T cell receptor beta chains from one sample, sequenced in a study of blood T cells in healthy people across ages. MiXCR, applied by TCRdb to the 5' RACE reads, yields one record per CDR3 protein. The repertoire holds about 540,000 distinct CDR3 sequences, with 24% as singletons. These records were also assigned to another study, of T cells of mothers and their children.

Sample: blood. The receptors come from a boy younger than 18 in good health. CDR3s include the opening cysteine and the closing phenylalanine or tryptophan. The D gene is left open where the match is weak. Clone size, where shown, is once, few, many, or a class for clones that have expanded.

v_gene	d_gene	abundance	j_gene	CDR3aa	CDR3nt
TRBV20-1	NA	NA	TRBJ2-1	CSAVQTGKREKFF	TGCAGTGCTGTACAAACAGGGAAACGGGAGAAGTTCTTC
TRBV7-9	NA	NA	TRBJ1-5	CASSLRWRTAGYSNQPQHF	TGTGCCAGCAGCTTAAGGTGGCGGACAGCGGGGTATAGCAATCAGCCCCAGCATTTT
TRBV5-6	NA	NA	TRBJ1-1	CASSESSGVGTEAFF	TGTGCCAGCAGCGAAAGTTCAGGGGTGGGCACTGAAGCTTTCTTT
TRBV12-5	TRBD1	few	TRBJ1-1	CASVSGQGLGGLSTEALF	TGTGCTAGTGTTTCGGGACAGGGTCTCGGGGGCCTATCCACTGAAGCTCTCTTT
TRBV10-3	TRBD1	NA	TRBJ1-2	CAIRTQGVAHYGYTF	TGTGCCATCAGGACCCAGGGGGTCGCGCACTATGGCTACACCTTC
TRBV7-2	NA	NA	TRBJ2-5	CASSLAILTGIAETQYF	TGTGCCAGCAGCTTAGCTATTCTCACAGGGATCGCAGAGACCCAGTACTTC
TRBV18	NA	NA	TRBJ1-3	CASSPLRDRYAGNTIYF	TGTGCCAGCTCACCACTACGGGACCGATACGCTGGAAACACCATATATTTT
TRBV6-2/TRBV6-3	TRBD1	NA	TRBJ2-7	CASTNRGTEQYF	TGTGCCAGCACTAACAGGGGGACCGAGCAGTACTTC
TRBV25-1	NA	few	TRBJ1-1	CASSSTGIMNTEAFF	TGTGCCAGCAGCTCCACGGGGATTATGAACACTGAAGCTTTCTTT
TRBV2	NA	few	TRBJ2-7	CASSGGGRQAYEQYF	TGTGCCAGCAGTGGGGGAGGCCGACAGGCCTACGAGCAGTACTTC
TRBV20-1	NA	NA	TRBJ2-5	CSARDSGTPQETQYF	TGCAGTGCTAGAGACAGTGGGACACCCCAAGAGACCCAGTACTTC
TRBV12-3/TRBV12-4	TRBD2	NA	TRBJ2-1	CASRKTSGVVDGQFF	TGTGCCAGCAGAAAGACTAGCGGGGTGGTAGACGGGCAGTTCTTC
TRBV7-9	TRBD2	few	TRBJ2-3	CASSSGFGGRADTQYF	TGTGCCAGCAGCTCGGGTTTCGGCGGGAGGGCAGATACGCAGTATTTT
TRBV11-3	NA	NA	TRBJ1-1	CASSLGRWNTEAFF	TGTGCCAGCAGCTTAGGTCGGTGGAACACTGAAGCTTTCTTT
TRBV10-3	NA	few	TRBJ1-2	CAISVDGSHGYTF	TGTGCCATCAGTGTTGACGGCTCCCATGGCTACACCTTC
TRBV7-9	NA	few	TRBJ1-6	CASRGTLHNSPLHF	TGTGCCAGCCGGGGCACACTGCATAATTCACCCCTCCACTTT
TRBV12-3/TRBV12-4	NA	NA	TRBJ1-5	CASSTRQTNQPQHF	TGTGCCAGCAGTACCCGACAGACCAATCAGCCCCAGCATTTT
TRBV20-1	TRBD1	few	TRBJ1-5	CSARRQGYSNQPQHF	TGCAGTGCTAGGAGACAGGGGTATAGCAATCAGCCCCAGCATTTT
TRBV20-1	NA	NA	TRBJ1-4	CSARVHIPVEKLFF	TGCAGTGCTAGAGTACACATTCCAGTCGAAAAACTGTTTTTT
TRBV7-8	NA	few	TRBJ2-3	CASTRGAADTQYF	TGTGCCAGCACACGCGGGGCTGCAGATACGCAGTATTTT
TRBV6-5	TRBD1	few	TRBJ1-2	CAVRDRVAEGYTF	TGTGCCGTCAGGGACAGGGTGGCGGAGGGCTACACCTTC
TRBV20-1	NA	NA	TRBJ2-3	CSAMRLVGQQGDTQYF	TGCAGTGCCATGAGACTAGTGGGGCAGCAGGGAGATACGCAGTATTTT
TRBV14	TRBD2	few	TRBJ2-5	CASSQVASGRALGETQYF	TGTGCCAGCAGCCAAGTGGCTAGCGGGAGGGCCCTAGGAGAGACCCAGTACTTC
TRBV4-1	TRBD1	NA	TRBJ1-6	CASSQDGQGSSTLHF	TGCGCCAGCAGCCAAGACGGACAGGGTTCGTCAACCCTCCACTTT
TRBV24-1	NA	few	TRBJ1-1	CATREGSGEAFF	TGTGCCACCAGGGAAGGTTCAGGTGAAGCTTTCTTT
TRBV4-1	TRBD1	many	TRBJ1-2	CASSQDRWTGANYGYTF	TGCGCCAGCAGCCAAGATCGCTGGACAGGGGCGAACTATGGCTACACCTTC
TRBV7-3	NA	many	TRBJ2-1	CASSLGFNEQFF	TGTGCCAGCAGCTTAGGGTTCAATGAGCAGTTCTTC
TRBV20-1	NA	few	TRBJ1-5	CSASAGQMNQPQHF	TGCAGTGCCTCCGCCGGACAGATGAATCAGCCCCAGCATTTT